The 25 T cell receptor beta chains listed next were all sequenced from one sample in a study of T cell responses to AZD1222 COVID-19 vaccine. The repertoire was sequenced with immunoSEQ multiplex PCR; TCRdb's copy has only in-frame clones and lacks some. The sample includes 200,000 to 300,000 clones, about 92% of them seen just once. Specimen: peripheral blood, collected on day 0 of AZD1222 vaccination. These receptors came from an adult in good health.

The CDR3 sequence is CASSFTGREESPLHF. CDR3 coding DNA: TGCGCCAGCAGCTTTACAGGGAGGGAGGAATCACCCCTCCACTTT. The chain joins TRBV5-1 to TRBJ1-6, with a possible D match to TRBD1 (6 bases). The CDR3 totals 15 residues. V was shortened by 2 bases and J by 10 bases, with 16 bases between the two germline ends. CDR1 and CDR2 (germline): SGHRS, YFSETQ. The variable domain in full, with the rest retrieved from reference TRBV5-1 and TRBJ1-6, is KAGVTQTPRYLIKTRGQQVTLSCSPISGHRSVSWYQQTPGQGLQFLFEYFSETQRNKGNFPGRFSGRQFSNSRSEMNVSTLELGDSALYLCASSFTGREESPLHFGNGTRLTVT.

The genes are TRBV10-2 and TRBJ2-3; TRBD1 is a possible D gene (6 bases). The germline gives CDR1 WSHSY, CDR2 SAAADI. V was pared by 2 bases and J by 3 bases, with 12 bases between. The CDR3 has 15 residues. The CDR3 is CASSEPQGRTDTQYF. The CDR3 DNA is TGCGCCAGCAGTGAGCCCCAGGGGCGGACAGATACGCAGTATTTT.

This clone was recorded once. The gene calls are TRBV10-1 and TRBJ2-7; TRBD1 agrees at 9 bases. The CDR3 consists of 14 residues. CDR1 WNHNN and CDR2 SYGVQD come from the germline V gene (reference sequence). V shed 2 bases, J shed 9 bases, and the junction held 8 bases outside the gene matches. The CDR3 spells CASSEGQGSQGQYF. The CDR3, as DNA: TGCGCCAGCAGTGAGGGACAGGGGTCCCAGGGGCAGTACTTC.

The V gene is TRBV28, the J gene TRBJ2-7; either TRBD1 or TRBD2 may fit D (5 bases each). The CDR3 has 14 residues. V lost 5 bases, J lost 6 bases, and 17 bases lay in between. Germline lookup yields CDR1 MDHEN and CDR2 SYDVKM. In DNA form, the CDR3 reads TGTGCCAGCAGTCCTACGAGGGGCCCCGGCGAGCAGTACTTC. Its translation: CASSPTRGPGEQYF.

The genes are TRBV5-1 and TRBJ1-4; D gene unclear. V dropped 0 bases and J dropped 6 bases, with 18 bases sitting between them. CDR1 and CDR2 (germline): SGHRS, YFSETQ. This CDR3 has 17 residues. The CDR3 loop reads CASSLDPAEIGDEKLFF. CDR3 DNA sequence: TGCGCCAGCAGCTTGGATCCCGCCGAAATCGGTGATGAAAAACTGTTTTTT. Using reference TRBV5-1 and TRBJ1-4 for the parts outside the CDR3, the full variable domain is KAGVTQTPRYLIKTRGQQVTLSCSPISGHRSVSWYQQTPGQGLQFLFEYFSETQRNKGNFPGRFSGRQFSNSRSEMNVSTLELGDSALYLCASSLDPAEIGDEKLFFGSGTQLSVL.

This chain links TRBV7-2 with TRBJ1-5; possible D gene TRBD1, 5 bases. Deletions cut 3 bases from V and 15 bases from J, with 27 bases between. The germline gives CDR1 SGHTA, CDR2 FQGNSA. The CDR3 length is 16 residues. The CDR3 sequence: CASSLGDGRYQPPGHF. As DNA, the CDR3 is TGTGCCAGCAGCTTGGGGGACGGACGATATCAGCCCCCCGGGCATTTT.

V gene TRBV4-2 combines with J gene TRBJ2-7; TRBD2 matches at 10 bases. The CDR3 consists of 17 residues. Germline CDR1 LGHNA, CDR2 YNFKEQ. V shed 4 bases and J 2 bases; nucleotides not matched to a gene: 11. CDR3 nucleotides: TGTGCCAGCAGCCGAGTACCAGCGGGAGGGACCCCCTACGAGCAGTACTTC. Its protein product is CASSRVPAGGTPYEQYF.

The CDR3 here is CASSLDGGLNTEAFF. CDR3 sequence (DNA): TGTGCCAGCAGCTTAGATGGAGGATTGAACACTGAAGCTTTCTTT. The V gene is TRBV7-9, the J gene TRBJ1-1; D gene unclear. The CDR3 loop spans 15 amino acids. Trimming took 1 base from V and 0 from J, leaving 9 bases between them. Germline V gives CDR1 SEHNR, CDR2 FQNEAQ (reference sequence).

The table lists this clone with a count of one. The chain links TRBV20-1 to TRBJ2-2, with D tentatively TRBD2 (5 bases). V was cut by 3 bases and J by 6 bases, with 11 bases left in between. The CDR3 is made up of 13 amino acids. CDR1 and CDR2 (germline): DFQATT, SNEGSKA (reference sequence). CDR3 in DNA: TGCAGTGCTAGTAGGACTCATGCCGGGGAGCTGTTTTTT. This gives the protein CSASRTHAGELFF.

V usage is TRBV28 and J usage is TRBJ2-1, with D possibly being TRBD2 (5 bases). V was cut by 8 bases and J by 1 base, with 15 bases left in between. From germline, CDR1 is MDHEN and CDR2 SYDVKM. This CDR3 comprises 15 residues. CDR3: CASDSLADSYNEQFF. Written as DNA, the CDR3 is TGTGCCAGCGATTCTCTAGCAGATTCCTACAATGAGCAGTTCTTC.

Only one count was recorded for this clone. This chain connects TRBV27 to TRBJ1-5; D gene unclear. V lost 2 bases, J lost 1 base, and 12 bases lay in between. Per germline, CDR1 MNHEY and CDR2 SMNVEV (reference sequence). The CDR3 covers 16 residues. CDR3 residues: CASSLIGGSSNQPQHF. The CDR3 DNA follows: TGTGCCAGCAGTTTAATAGGCGGATCGAGCAATCAGCCCCAGCATTTT.

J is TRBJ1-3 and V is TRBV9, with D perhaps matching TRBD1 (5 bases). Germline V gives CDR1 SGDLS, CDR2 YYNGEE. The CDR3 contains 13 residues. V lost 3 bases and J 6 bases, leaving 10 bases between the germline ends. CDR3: CASSAQGLNTIYF. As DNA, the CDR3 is TGTGCCAGCAGCGCCCAGGGACTAAACACCATATATTTT. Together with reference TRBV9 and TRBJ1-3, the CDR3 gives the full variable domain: DSGVTQTPKHLITATGQRVTLRCSPRSGDLSVYWYQQSLDQGLQFLIQYYNGEERAKGNILERFSAQQFPDLHSELNLSSLELGDSALYFCASSAQGLNTIYFGEGSWLTVV.

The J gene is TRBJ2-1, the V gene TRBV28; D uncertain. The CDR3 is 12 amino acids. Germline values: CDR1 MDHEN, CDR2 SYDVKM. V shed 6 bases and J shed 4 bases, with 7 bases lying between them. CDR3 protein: CASSPPYNEQFF. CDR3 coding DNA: TGTGCCAGCAGCCCACCTTACAATGAGCAGTTCTTC. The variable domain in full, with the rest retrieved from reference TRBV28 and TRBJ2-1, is DVKVTQSSRYLVKRTGEKVFLECVQDMDHENMFWYRQDPGLGLRLIYFSYDVKMKEKGDIPEGYSVSREKKERFSLILESASTNQTSMYLCASSPPYNEQFFGPGTRLTVL.

Here the CDR3 reads CASSPRVGGLEIAGYTF. For the CDR3, the DNA is TGCGCCAGCAGCCCCCGGGTCGGGGGACTGGAAATTGCTGGCTACACCTTC. The rearrangement joins TRBV4-1 to TRBJ1-2; maybe TRBD1 (5 bases). Germline values: CDR1 MGHRA, CDR2 YSYEKL. The CDR3 is 17 amino acids. The germline V and J ends were trimmed by 4 bases and 7 bases, with 25 bases remaining between them.

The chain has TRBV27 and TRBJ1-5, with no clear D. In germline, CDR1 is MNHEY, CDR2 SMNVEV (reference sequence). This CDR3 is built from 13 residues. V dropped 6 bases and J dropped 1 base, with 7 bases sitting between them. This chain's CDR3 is CASRRVSNQPQHF. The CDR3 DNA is TGTGCCAGCAGGAGGGTAAGCAATCAGCCCCAGCATTTT.

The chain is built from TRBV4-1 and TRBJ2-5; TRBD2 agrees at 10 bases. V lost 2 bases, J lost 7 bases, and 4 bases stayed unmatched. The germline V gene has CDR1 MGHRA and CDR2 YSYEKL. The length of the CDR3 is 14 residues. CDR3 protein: CASSQSGGARTQYF. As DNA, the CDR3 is TGCGCCAGCAGCCAAAGCGGGGGGGCGAGGACCCAGTACTTC.

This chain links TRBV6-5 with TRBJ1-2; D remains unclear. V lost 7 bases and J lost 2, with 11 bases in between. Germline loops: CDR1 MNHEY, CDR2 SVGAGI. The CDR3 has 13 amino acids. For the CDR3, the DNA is TGTGCCAGCAAAAATACTAGGAACTATGGCTACACCTTC. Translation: CASKNTRNYGYTF.

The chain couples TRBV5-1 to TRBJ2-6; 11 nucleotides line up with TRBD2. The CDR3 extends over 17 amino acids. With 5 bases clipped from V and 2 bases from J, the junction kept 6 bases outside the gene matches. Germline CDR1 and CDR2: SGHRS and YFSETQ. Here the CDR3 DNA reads TGCGCCAGCAGTTCCTCTAGCGGGGGGACTGGGGCCAACGTCCTGACTTTC. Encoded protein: CASSSSSGGTGANVLTF.

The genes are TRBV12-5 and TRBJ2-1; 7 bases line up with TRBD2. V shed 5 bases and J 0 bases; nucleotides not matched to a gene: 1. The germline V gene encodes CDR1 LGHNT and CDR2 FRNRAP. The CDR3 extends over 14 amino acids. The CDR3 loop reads CASGPGGSYNEQFF. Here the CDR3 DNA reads TGTGCTAGTGGTCCGGGGGGCTCCTACAATGAGCAGTTCTTC.

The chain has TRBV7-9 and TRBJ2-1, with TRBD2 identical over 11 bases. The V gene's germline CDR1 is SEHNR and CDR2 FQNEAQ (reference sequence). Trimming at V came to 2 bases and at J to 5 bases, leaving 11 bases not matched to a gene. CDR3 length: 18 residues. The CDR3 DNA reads TGTGCCAGCAGCTTACCCCGGGTAGCGGGGGGGCACGACAATGAGCAGTTCTTC. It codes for CASSLPRVAGGHDNEQFF.

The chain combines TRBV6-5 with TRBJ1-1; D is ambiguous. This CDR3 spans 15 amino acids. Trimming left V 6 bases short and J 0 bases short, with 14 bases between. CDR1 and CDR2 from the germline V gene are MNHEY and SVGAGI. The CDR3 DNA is TGTGCCAGCAGCCCCTACAGAGTTATGAACACTGAAGCTTTCTTT. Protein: CASSPYRVMNTEAFF.

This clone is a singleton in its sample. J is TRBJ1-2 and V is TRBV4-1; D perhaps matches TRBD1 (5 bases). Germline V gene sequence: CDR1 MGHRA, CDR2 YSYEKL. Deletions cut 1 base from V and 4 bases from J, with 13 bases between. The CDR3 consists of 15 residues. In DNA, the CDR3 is TGCGCCAGCAGCCAAGGACCGTGGGGGGTCTATGGCTACACCTTC. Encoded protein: CASSQGPWGVYGYTF.

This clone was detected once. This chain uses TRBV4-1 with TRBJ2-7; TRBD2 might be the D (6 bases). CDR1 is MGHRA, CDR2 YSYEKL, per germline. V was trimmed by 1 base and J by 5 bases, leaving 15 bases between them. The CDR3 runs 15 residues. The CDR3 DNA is TGCGCCAGCAGCCAAGTGGGACGACCGGGGGACGAGCAGTACTTC. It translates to CASSQVGRPGDEQYF.

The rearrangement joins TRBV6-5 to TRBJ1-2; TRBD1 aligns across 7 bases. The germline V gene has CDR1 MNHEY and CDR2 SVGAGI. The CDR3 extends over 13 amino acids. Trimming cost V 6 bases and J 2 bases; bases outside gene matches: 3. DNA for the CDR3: TGTGCCAGCAGGATGACAGGGAACTATGGCTACACCTTC. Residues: CASRMTGNYGYTF.

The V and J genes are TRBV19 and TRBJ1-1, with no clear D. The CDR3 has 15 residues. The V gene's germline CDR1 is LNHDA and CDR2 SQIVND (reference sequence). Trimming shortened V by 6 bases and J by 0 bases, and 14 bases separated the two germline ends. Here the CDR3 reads CASRAPWNMNTEAFF. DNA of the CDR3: TGTGCCAGTAGGGCCCCATGGAACATGAACACTGAAGCTTTCTTT.